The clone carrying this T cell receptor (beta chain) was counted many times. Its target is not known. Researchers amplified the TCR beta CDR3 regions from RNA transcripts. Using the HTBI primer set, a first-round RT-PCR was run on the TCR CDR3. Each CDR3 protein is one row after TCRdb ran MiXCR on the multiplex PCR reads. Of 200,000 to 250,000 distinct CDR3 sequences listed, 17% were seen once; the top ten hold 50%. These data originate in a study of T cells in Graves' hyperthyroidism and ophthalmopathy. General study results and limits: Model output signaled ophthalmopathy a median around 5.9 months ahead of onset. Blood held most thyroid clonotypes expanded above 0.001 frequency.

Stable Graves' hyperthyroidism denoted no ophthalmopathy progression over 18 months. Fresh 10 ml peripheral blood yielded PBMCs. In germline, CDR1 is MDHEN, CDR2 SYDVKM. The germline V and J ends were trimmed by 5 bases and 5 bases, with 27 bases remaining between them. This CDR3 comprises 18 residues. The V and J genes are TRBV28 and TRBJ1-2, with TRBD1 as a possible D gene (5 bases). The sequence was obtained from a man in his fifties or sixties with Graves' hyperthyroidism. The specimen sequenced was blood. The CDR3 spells CASSTEGAWGPGPYGYTF. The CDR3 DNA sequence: TGTGCCAGCAGTACCGAGGGTGCGTGGGGACCGGGGCCATATGGCTACACCTTC.